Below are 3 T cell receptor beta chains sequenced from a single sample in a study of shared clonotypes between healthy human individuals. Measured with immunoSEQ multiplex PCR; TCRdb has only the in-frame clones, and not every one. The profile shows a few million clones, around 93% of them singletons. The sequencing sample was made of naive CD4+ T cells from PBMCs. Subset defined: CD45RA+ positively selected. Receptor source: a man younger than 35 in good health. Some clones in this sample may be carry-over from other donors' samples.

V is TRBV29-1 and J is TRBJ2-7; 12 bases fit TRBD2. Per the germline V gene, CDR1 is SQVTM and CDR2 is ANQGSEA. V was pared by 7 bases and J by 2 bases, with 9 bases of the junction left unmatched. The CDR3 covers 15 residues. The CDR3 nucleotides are TGCAGCGCCCTAAAGGGACTAGCGGGCACCTACGAGCAGTACTTC. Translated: CSALKGLAGTYEQYF.

The CDR3 DNA sequence: TGTGCCAGCAGCTTGATGCACCTGACAGGGGGGGAGACCCAGTACTTC. Amino acids: CASSLMHLTGGETQYF. J is TRBJ2-5 and V is TRBV5-5, with 9 bases lining up with TRBD1. This CDR3 is 16 amino acids long. Germline CDR1 reads SGHKS; CDR2 reads YYEKEE (reference sequence). Trimming cost V 1 base and J 5 bases; bases outside gene matches: 9.

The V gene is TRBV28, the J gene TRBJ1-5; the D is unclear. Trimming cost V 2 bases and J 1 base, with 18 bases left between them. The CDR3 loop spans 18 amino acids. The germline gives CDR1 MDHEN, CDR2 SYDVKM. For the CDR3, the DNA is TGTGCCAGCAGTTTAGGACTGAGGGCTTCCAGGAGCAATCAGCCCCAGCATTTT. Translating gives CASSLGLRASRSNQPQHF. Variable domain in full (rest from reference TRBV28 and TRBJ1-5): DVKVTQSSRYLVKRTGEKVFLECVQDMDHENMFWYRQDPGLGLRLIYFSYDVKMKEKGDIPEGYSVSREKKERFSLILESASTNQTSMYLCASSLGLRASRSNQPQHFGDGTRLSIL.